Listed here are 27 T cell receptor beta chains from one sample, sequenced in a study of blood T cell repertoires in COVID-19. The table came from immunoSEQ multiplex PCR; TCRdb's copy has only in-frame clones and leaves some out. Of 120,000 or so clones detected, almost 80% appear once; the ten largest clones hold around a quarter. Input material: peripheral blood. These receptors all come from a human donor in a cohort sampled during active COVID-19.

This clone was recorded once. The chain couples TRBV4-2 to TRBJ1-3; 7 nucleotides agree with TRBD1. Germline values: CDR1 LGHNA, CDR2 YNFKEQ. The V and J ends lost 2 bases and 6 bases, in that order; junction bases with no gene match: 10. This CDR3 region has 16 residues. In nucleotides, the CDR3 is TGTGCCAGCAGCCAATCTTACAGGGGTGGAGCAAACACCATATATTTT. The encoded protein is CASSQSYRGGANTIYF.

The chain carries TRBV1 and TRBJ1-2; the table's D call of TRBD1 was not tested on the DNA. TRBV1 constitutes a pseudogene. This CDR3 contains 14 residues. CDR3 amino acids: CTSSPTGEFDGYTF. The CDR3, as DNA: TGCACCAGCAGCCCGACAGGGGAATTCGATGGCTACACCTTC.

Concerning this clone: This sample includes further DNA sequences coding for the same CDR3. The CDR3 DNA reads as TGTGCCAGTAGTGTTAGGGGTAACACTGAAGCTTTCTTT. This sequence encodes CASSVRGNTEAFF. The chain joins TRBV19 to TRBJ1-1, with D perhaps matching TRBD1 (5 bases). CDR3 length: 13 residues. V dropped 5 bases and J dropped 2 bases, with 9 bases sitting between them. Germline V gene data show CDR1 as LNHDA and CDR2 as SQIVND (reference sequence).

This chain uses TRBV12-3 or TRBV12-4 with TRBJ1-1; D is uncertain. Trimming left V 8 bases short and J 1 base short, with 5 bases between. The CDR3 is 11 residues long. The DNA for the CDR3 is TGTGCCAGCCAGCGGAACACTGAAGCTTTCTTT. Residues: CASQRNTEAFF.

This rearrangement joins TRBV27 to TRBJ1-5; TRBD1 matches 10 bases. The ends lost 2 bases at V and 7 bases at J; junction bases unmatched: 5. This CDR3 is 15 amino acids long. Germline V CDR1 and CDR2: MNHEY, SMNVEV (reference sequence). In DNA, the CDR3 is TGTGCCAGCAGTTTAGTTGGGACAGGGGCCCAGCCCCAGCATTTT. This gives the protein CASSLVGTGAQPQHF.

The chain joins TRBV5-1 to TRBJ2-5; D might be TRBD2 (5 bases). Germline-derived CDR1 and CDR2 are SGHRS and YFSETQ. Trimming took off 4 bases at V and 2 bases at J, with 15 bases between the two ends. The CDR3 has 15 residues. The CDR3: CASSLFAGRQETQYF. The CDR3 DNA is TGCGCCAGCAGCCTATTCGCGGGCAGACAAGAGACCCAGTACTTC.

The J gene is TRBJ1-1, the V gene TRBV12-3 or TRBV12-4; TRBD1 agrees at 8 bases. The CDR3 has 11 amino acids. V lost 6 bases, J lost 8 bases, and 2 bases stayed unmatched. For the CDR3, the DNA is TGTGCCAGCAGGTGGACAGGGGAAGCTTTCTTT. The encoded protein is CASRWTGEAFF.

The chain employs TRBV5-1 and TRBJ1-2; weak D call: TRBD1 (5 bases). Germline lookup yields CDR1 SGHRS and CDR2 YFSETQ. The V end was cut by 3 bases, the J end by 2 bases, with 11 bases between. The CDR3 has 14 residues. This chain's CDR3 is CASSSQGGNYGYTF. CDR3 sequence (DNA): TGCGCCAGCAGCTCCCAGGGAGGGAACTATGGCTACACCTTC.

The table lists this clone with a few counts. J is TRBJ2-7 and V is TRBV19; the D gene is possibly TRBD1 (6 bases). Trimming cost V 6 bases and J 0 bases, with 15 bases left between them. Germline V CDR1 and CDR2: LNHDA, SQIVND (reference sequence). There are 15 residues in the CDR3. This chain's CDR3 is CASSPTGLASYEQYF. Here the CDR3 DNA reads TGTGCCAGTAGCCCTACAGGGCTGGCCTCCTACGAGCAGTACTTC.

This sequence joins TRBV5-1 and TRBJ1-1, with D perhaps TRBD1 (6 bases). Germline lookup yields CDR1 SGHRS and CDR2 YFSETQ. Trimming cost V 0 bases and J 0 bases, with 12 bases left between them. This CDR3 is built from 16 residues. This chain's CDR3 is CASSLGVAGVNTEAFF. CDR3 DNA: TGCGCCAGCAGCTTGGGGGTGGCAGGGGTGAACACTGAAGCTTTCTTT.

This chain joins TRBV6-2 or TRBV6-3 and TRBJ2-3; no firm D call. The CDR3 has 14 amino acids. V lost 5 bases to trimming and J lost 0 bases, with 9 bases between them. Germline loops: CDR1 MNHEY, CDR2 SVGEGT. CDR3 nucleotides: TGTGCCAGCAGTCCGGTCCTTAGCACAGATACGCAGTATTTT. This sequence encodes CASSPVLSTDTQYF.

The V gene is TRBV4-1, the J gene TRBJ2-3; 10 nucleotides agree with TRBD2. The CDR3 spans 17 residues. Germline V lookup: CDR1 MGHRA, CDR2 YSYEKL. Trimming at V came to 2 bases and at J to 3 bases, leaving 8 bases not matched to a gene. The CDR3 DNA follows: TGCGCCAGCAGCCAACTAACCCTTAGCGGGGGGACAGATACGCAGTATTTT. Translation: CASSQLTLSGGTDTQYF.

This clone has just one count. The chain couples TRBV9 to TRBJ2-2; tentative D call: TRBD1 (6 bases). V was pared by 4 bases and J by 0 bases, with 13 bases between. Germline assignment: CDR1 SGDLS and CDR2 YYNGEE. The CDR3 covers 16 residues. CDR3 residues: CASSLRDKPNTGELFF. CDR3 nucleotides: TGTGCCAGCAGCCTCCGGGACAAACCGAACACCGGGGAGCTGTTTTTT.

V usage is TRBV5-4 and J usage is TRBJ1-6; D gene unclear. CDR1 SGHNT and CDR2 YYREEE come from the germline V gene (reference sequence). The V gene lost 5 bases and the J gene lost 8 bases, with 14 bases spanning the gap. The CDR3 runs 14 residues. CDR3 region: CASSPGFKDSPLHF. The DNA for the CDR3 is TGTGCCAGCAGTCCAGGTTTTAAGGATTCACCCCTCCACTTT.

This clone was observed a single time. The chain joins TRBV7-2 to TRBJ1-2; D remains ambiguous. Deletions cut 1 base from V and 3 bases from J, with 6 bases between. This CDR3 is built from 13 residues. Germline CDR1 reads SGHTA; CDR2 reads FQGNSA. CDR3 sequence reads: CASSLGGDYGYTF. The DNA of the CDR3 is TGTGCCAGCAGCTTAGGGGGAGACTATGGCTACACCTTC.

The gene calls are TRBV27 and TRBJ2-5; D perhaps matches TRBD2 (6 bases). The CDR3 runs 14 residues. CDR1 and CDR2 from the germline V gene are MNHEY and SMNVEV (reference sequence). V gave up 5 bases and J gave up 5 bases, with 15 bases separating them. The CDR3 DNA reads as TGTGCCAGCAGTACGCGGGGTTCGTTGGAGACCCAGTACTTC. Residues: CASSTRGSLETQYF.

V gene TRBV28 combines with J gene TRBJ2-3; 7 bases are a match to TRBD2. This CDR3 region has 15 residues. With 6 bases clipped from V and 5 bases from J, the junction kept 11 bases outside the gene matches. From germline, CDR1 is MDHEN and CDR2 SYDVKM. The CDR3 reads CASSVAGVGIDTQYF. CDR3 in DNA: TGTGCCAGCAGCGTCGCGGGAGTAGGAATAGATACGCAGTATTTT.

The genes are TRBV18 and TRBJ2-7, with a possible D match to TRBD1 (6 bases). This CDR3 is built from 14 residues. Germline-derived CDR1 and CDR2 are KGHSH and LQKENI. Trimming cost V 2 bases and J 3 bases, with 11 bases left between them. The CDR3 protein is CASSPGTGIYEQYF. The CDR3 coding sequence is TGTGCCAGCTCACCAGGTACAGGGATCTACGAGCAGTACTTC.

The V and J genes are TRBV11-2 and TRBJ2-7, with D maybe TRBD1 (7 bases). Germline values: CDR1 SGHAT, CDR2 FQNNGV. The CDR3 is made up of 14 amino acids. Deletions cut 1 base from V and 3 bases from J, with 10 bases between. CDR3 nucleotides: TGTGCCAGCAGCTTAGTCAGGGGGGACTACGAGCAGTACTTC. Protein sequence: CASSLVRGDYEQYF. The complete variable domain, with remaining parts taken from reference TRBV11-2 and TRBJ2-7, reads EAGVAQSPRYKIIEKRQSVAFWCNPISGHATLYWYQQILGQGPKLLIQFQNNGVVDDSQLPKDRFSAERLKGVDSTLKIQPAKLEDSAVYLCASSLVRGDYEQYFGPGTRLTVT.

This clone was counted a few times. The J gene is TRBJ2-7, the V gene TRBV6-2 or TRBV6-3; D may be TRBD1 (6 bases). The CDR3 sequence is 14 residues long. Germline lookup yields CDR1 MNHEY and CDR2 SVGEGT. V lost 0 bases to trimming and J lost 5 bases, with 11 bases between them. CDR3 sequence (DNA): TGTGCCAGCAGTTACTCGAGGGGGAGTAACGAGCAGTACTTC. Translation: CASSYSRGSNEQYF.

This clone was detected a few times. The chain links TRBV5-1 to TRBJ2-6; the D gene is possibly TRBD2 (5 bases). The germline CDR1 and CDR2 sequences are SGHRS and YFSETQ. The CDR3 consists of 16 residues. V was clipped by 3 bases and J by 4 bases, with 14 bases between them. The CDR3: CASSSPPGSGANVLTF. For the CDR3, the DNA is TGCGCCAGCAGCTCCCCCCCGGGGTCCGGGGCCAACGTCCTGACTTTC.

The chain joins TRBV11-2 to TRBJ2-1, with D uncertain. The CDR3 is 13 amino acids. Trimming left V 3 bases short and J 5 bases short, with 8 bases between. Germline CDR1 and CDR2: SGHAT and FQNNGV. The CDR3 coding sequence is TGTGCCAGCAGCTTGGGCAGACACAATGAGCAGTTCTTC. Its protein product is CASSLGRHNEQFF.

This clone was counted a few times. The rearrangement uses TRBV28 and TRBJ1-1; TRBD1 matches at 8 bases. The CDR3 is 13 residues long. Germline CDR1 is MDHEN and CDR2 is SYDVKM. Trimming took 7 bases from V and 5 from J; bases not matched to a gene: 6. CDR3 DNA: TGTGCCAGCAAAACAGGGGGGGGAACTGAAGCTTTCTTT. Its translation: CASKTGGGTEAFF.

The rearrangement joins TRBV7-2 to TRBJ2-3; 7 bases match TRBD2. V shed 5 bases and J 9 bases; nucleotides not matched to a gene: 14. This CDR3 comprises 15 residues. Germline V gene data show CDR1 as SGHTA and CDR2 as FQGNSA. In DNA, the CDR3 is TGTGCCAGCAGCCCTCAGACTAGCTGGGTCGAGACGCAGTATTTT. Translating it yields CASSPQTSWVETQYF.

The CDR3 region is CASSPGQGASTGELFF. CDR3 coding DNA: TGTGCCAGCAGTCCCGGACAGGGGGCGTCCACCGGGGAGCTGTTTTTT. The J gene is TRBJ2-2, the V gene TRBV11-1; TRBD1 agrees at 11 bases. There are 16 residues in the CDR3. Germline V lookup: CDR1 SGHAT, CDR2 FQDESV (reference sequence). V was pared by 6 bases and J by 4 bases, with 7 bases of the junction left unmatched.

The chain carries TRBV5-1 and TRBJ2-7; 9 bases match TRBD1. Trimming at V came to 3 bases and at J to 0 bases, leaving 7 bases not matched to a gene. Germline loops: CDR1 SGHRS, CDR2 YFSETQ. This CDR3 comprises 16 residues. CDR3 sequence: CASSSSGQGFSYEQYF. The CDR3 DNA sequence: TGCGCCAGCAGCTCCTCGGGACAGGGTTTCTCCTACGAGCAGTACTTC.

There are a few counts of this clone. This sequence joins TRBV7-9 and TRBJ1-5; 7 bases align to TRBD1. V was pared by 5 bases and J by 5 bases, with 12 bases of the junction left unmatched. CDR1 is SEHNR, CDR2 FQNEAQ, per germline (reference sequence). The CDR3 loop spans 16 amino acids. For the CDR3, the DNA is TGTGCCAGCAGCGGAACAGGGGCCGGGTGGGATCAGCCCCAGCATTTT. Its translation is CASSGTGAGWDQPQHF.